A selection of T cell receptor beta chains follows, all from one sample in a study of graft-versus-host responses after intestinal transplantation. Assay: immunoSEQ multiplex PCR; the TCRdb copy retains only in-frame clones and omits some. Here the sample spans about 88,000 clones, approximately 90% being singletons. Their antigens remain unidentified. Sequencing used unstimulated CD4+ T cells sorted from spleen or lymph node cells, obtained before transplant. Receptor source: a human donor who was the organ donor for an intestinal transplant. CDR3s include the opening cysteine and the closing phenylalanine or tryptophan. The D gene is left open where the match is weak. Some rows have no size entry. The others give once, few or many, or a class for an expanded clone.

V gene: TRBV9
clone size: .
D gene: TRBD1
J gene: TRBJ1-2
CDR3 protein: CASSQAYTRDRGGDYGYTF
CDR3 DNA: TGTGCCAGCAGCCAGGCCTATACGCGGGACAGGGGTGGGGACTATGGCTACACCTTC

V gene: TRBV30
clone size: few
D gene: .
J gene: TRBJ1-1
CDR3 protein: CAWRRLLNTEAFF
CDR3 DNA: TGTGCCTGGAGGAGGCTTTTGAACACTGAAGCTTTCTTT

V gene: TRBV20-1
clone size: .
D gene: .
J gene: TRBJ1-1
CDR3 protein: CSARDTEAFF
CDR3 DNA: TGCAGCGCGCGGGACACTGAAGCTTTCTTT

V gene: TRBV21-1
clone size: few
D gene: .
J gene: TRBJ1-1
CDR3 protein: CASSKTGNTEAFF
CDR3 DNA: TGTGCCAGCAGCAAAACAGGGAACACTGAAGCTTTCTTT

V gene: TRBV30
clone size: once
D gene: .
J gene: TRBJ1-2
CDR3 protein: CAWSVRVGGGYTF
CDR3 DNA: TGTGCCTGGAGTGTACGAGTGGGGGGTGGCTACACCTTC

V gene: TRBV6-1
clone size: .
D gene: TRBD1
J gene: TRBJ1-1
CDR3 protein: CASSDLTGVHTEAFF
CDR3 DNA: TGTGCCAGCAGTGACCTTACAGGGGTGCACACTGAAGCTTTCTTT

V gene: TRBV29-1
clone size: .
D gene: .
J gene: TRBJ2-7
CDR3 protein: CSVASHSYEQYF
CDR3 DNA: TGCAGCGTTGCGAGCCACTCCTACGAGCAGTACTTC

V gene: TRBV19
clone size: .
D gene: .
J gene: TRBJ1-1
CDR3 protein: CASLFVSTGTLTEAFF
CDR3 DNA: TGTGCCAGTCTCTTCGTCTCTACAGGTACCCTCACTGAAGCTTTCTTT

V gene: TRBV7-9
clone size: .
D gene: TRBD2
J gene: TRBJ2-1
CDR3 protein: CASSLSEGGTLNNEQFF
CDR3 DNA: TGTGCCAGCAGCTTATCTGAGGGAGGGACTCTGAACAATGAGCAGTTCTTC

V gene: TRBV5-6
clone size: .
D gene: TRBD1
J gene: TRBJ1-2
CDR3 protein: CASSGLTGIPNYGYTF
CDR3 DNA: TGTGCCAGCAGCGGGCTGACAGGGATCCCTAACTATGGCTACACCTTC

V gene: TRBV29-1
clone size: few
D gene: TRBD1
J gene: TRBJ2-1
CDR3 protein: CSVDEGTGGDEQFF
CDR3 DNA: TGCAGCGTTGATGAGGGTACAGGGGGCGATGAGCAGTTCTTC

V gene: TRBV30
clone size: .
D gene: TRBD2
J gene: TRBJ2-1
CDR3 protein: CAWGSGGNGEQFF
CDR3 DNA: TGTGCCTGGGGAAGCGGGGGAAATGGTGAGCAGTTCTTC

V gene: TRBV6-5
clone size: .
D gene: .
J gene: TRBJ2-4
CDR3 protein: CASSGPGKNIQYF
CDR3 DNA: TGTGCCAGCAGTGGTCCCGGCAAAAACATTCAGTACTTC

V gene: TRBV5-6
clone size: few
D gene: .
J gene: TRBJ2-1
CDR3 protein: CASTLWAGSNEQFF
CDR3 DNA: TGTGCCAGCACCCTCTGGGCGGGGAGCAATGAGCAGTTCTTC

V gene: TRBV28
clone size: .
D gene: .
J gene: TRBJ2-3
CDR3 protein: CASSVSGPRADTQYF
CDR3 DNA: TGTGCCAGCAGTGTTAGCGGCCCGAGGGCAGATACGCAGTATTTT

V gene: TRBV18
clone size: .
D gene: TRBD1
J gene: TRBJ2-5
CDR3 protein: CASSHTGTGGSGTQYF
CDR3 DNA: TGTGCCAGCTCTCATACCGGGACAGGGGGCTCTGGGACCCAGTACTTC

V gene: TRBV11-3
clone size: .
D gene: .
J gene: TRBJ1-1
CDR3 protein: CASSLLSVSEAFF
CDR3 DNA: TGTGCCAGCAGCTTATTGTCAGTTTCTGAAGCTTTCTTT

V gene: TRBV5-6
clone size: .
D gene: .
J gene: TRBJ1-4
CDR3 protein: CASSSVGLLNEKLFF
CDR3 DNA: TGTGCCAGCAGCTCAGTAGGACTGCTCAATGAAAAACTGTTTTTT

V gene: TRBV10-2
clone size: .
D gene: TRBD1
J gene: TRBJ1-1
CDR3 protein: CASSPLTGVNTEAFF
CDR3 DNA: TGCGCCAGCAGTCCTTTAACAGGGGTGAACACTGAAGCTTTCTTT

V gene: TRBV2
clone size: .
D gene: TRBD1
J gene: TRBJ1-1
CDR3 protein: CASSGDRGKAFF
CDR3 DNA: TGTGCGAGCTCAGGGGACAGGGGCAAAGCTTTCTTT

V gene: TRBV28
clone size: .
D gene: TRBD1
J gene: TRBJ1-1
CDR3 protein: CASRTGGARIVNTEAFF
CDR3 DNA: TGTGCCAGCAGAACAGGGGGCGCGCGGATAGTGAACACTGAAGCTTTCTTT

V gene: TRBV5-1
clone size: .
D gene: TRBD2
J gene: TRBJ2-3
CDR3 protein: CASSSEAGGPTDTQYF
CDR3 DNA: TGCGCCAGCAGCTCCGAAGCGGGGGGGCCGACAGATACGCAGTATTTT

V gene: TRBV29-1
clone size: .
D gene: TRBD2
J gene: TRBJ2-1
CDR3 protein: CSVARTSRMIYNEQFF
CDR3 DNA: TGCAGCGTTGCTAGGACTAGCCGGATGATCTACAATGAGCAGTTCTTC

V gene: TRBV7-2
clone size: .
D gene: TRBD2
J gene: TRBJ2-1
CDR3 protein: CASSLPLAGGPGNEQFF
CDR3 DNA: TGTGCCAGCAGCTTACCACTAGCGGGGGGGCCCGGGAATGAGCAGTTCTTC

V gene: TRBV14
clone size: .
D gene: .
J gene: TRBJ1-1
CDR3 protein: CPSQEHAPHTEAFF
CDR3 DNA: TGTCCATCCCAAGAACATGCCCCCCACACTGAAGCTTTCTTT

V gene: TRBV27
clone size: .
D gene: .
J gene: TRBJ2-5
CDR3 protein: CASSLWARGQETQYF
CDR3 DNA: TGTGCCAGCAGTTTATGGGCCAGGGGCCAAGAGACCCAGTACTTC

V gene: TRBV6-1
clone size: .
D gene: TRBD1
J gene: TRBJ1-1
CDR3 protein: CASSRTGAEAFF
CDR3 DNA: TGTGCCAGCAGCCGGACAGGGGCTGAAGCTTTCTTT

V gene: TRBV5-4
clone size: .
D gene: .
J gene: TRBJ2-4
CDR3 protein: CASSLGGIAKNIQYF
CDR3 DNA: TGTGCCAGCAGCTTGGGCGGGATAGCCAAAAACATTCAGTACTTC

V gene: TRBV27
clone size: .
D gene: .
J gene: TRBJ1-1
CDR3 protein: CASSFNVGGTEAFF
CDR3 DNA: TGTGCCAGCAGTTTTAATGTGGGGGGCACTGAAGCTTTCTTT

V gene: TRBV15
clone size: .
D gene: .
J gene: TRBJ2-7
CDR3 protein: CATSREPGTYEQYF
CDR3 DNA: TGTGCCACCAGCAGAGAGCCAGGGACCTACGAGCAGTACTTC

V gene: TRBV6-1
clone size: .
D gene: TRBD1
J gene: TRBJ1-1
CDR3 protein: CASRLGTVTEAFF
CDR3 DNA: TGTGCCAGCAGGTTAGGGACAGTCACTGAAGCTTTCTTT

V gene: TRBV7-3
clone size: .
D gene: .
J gene: TRBJ1-6
CDR3 protein: CASSRGWNSPLHF
CDR3 DNA: TGTGCCAGCAGTCGAGGGTGGAATTCACCCCTCCACTTT

V gene: TRBV15
clone size: .
D gene: TRBD2
J gene: TRBJ2-7
CDR3 protein: CATSRGLAGYEQYF
CDR3 DNA: TGTGCCACCAGCAGAGGACTAGCGGGCTACGAGCAGTACTTC

V gene: TRBV10-1
clone size: .
D gene: .
J gene: TRBJ1-6
CDR3 protein: CASSLSGSSNNSPLHF
CDR3 DNA: TGCGCCAGCAGTCTGTCAGGATCGTCAAATAATTCACCCCTCCACTTT

V gene: TRBV5-1
clone size: .
D gene: .
J gene: TRBJ1-2
CDR3 protein: CASSLPGDYGYTF
CDR3 DNA: TGCGCCAGCAGCCTACCGGGGGACTATGGCTACACCTTC

V gene: TRBV14
clone size: once
D gene: TRBD2
J gene: TRBJ2-6
CDR3 protein: CASSQARREGRGANVLTF
CDR3 DNA: TGTGCCAGCAGCCAAGCGAGGCGGGAGGGCCGTGGGGCCAACGTCCTGACTTTC

V gene: TRBV28
clone size: .
D gene: TRBD2
J gene: TRBJ2-7
CDR3 protein: CASSEGGLWEQYF
CDR3 DNA: TGTGCCAGCAGTGAGGGAGGGCTATGGGAGCAGTACTTC

V gene: TRBV19
clone size: .
D gene: .
J gene: TRBJ2-7
CDR3 protein: CASSGSRTREYEQYF
CDR3 DNA: TGTGCCAGTAGTGGTTCCCGGACACGGGAGTACGAGCAGTACTTC

V gene: TRBV19
clone size: .
D gene: .
J gene: TRBJ2-7
CDR3 protein: CASSIVRGYEQYF
CDR3 DNA: TGTGCCAGTAGTATAGTCCGGGGTTACGAGCAGTACTTC

V gene: TRBV5-1
clone size: .
D gene: TRBD1
J gene: TRBJ2-2
CDR3 protein: CASSLQGGPRTGELFF
CDR3 DNA: TGCGCCAGCAGTTTACAGGGGGGACCGAGAACCGGGGAGCTGTTTTTT

V gene: TRBV27
clone size: .
D gene: .
J gene: TRBJ2-1
CDR3 protein: CASSSTVYNEQFF
CDR3 DNA: TGTGCCAGCAGTTCGACAGTCTACAATGAGCAGTTCTTC

V gene: TRBV12-5
clone size: .
D gene: TRBD2
J gene: TRBJ2-1
CDR3 protein: CASGLGSGGSYNEQFF
CDR3 DNA: TGTGCTAGTGGTTTGGGCAGCGGGGGCTCGTACAATGAGCAGTTCTTC

V gene: TRBV6-1
clone size: .
D gene: TRBD1
J gene: TRBJ2-7
CDR3 protein: CASSADRGEQYF
CDR3 DNA: TGTGCCAGCAGTGCCGACAGGGGCGAGCAGTACTTC

V gene: TRBV10-1
clone size: .
D gene: .
J gene: TRBJ2-5
CDR3 protein: CASSPGGSRQETQYF
CDR3 DNA: TGCGCCAGCAGCCCCGGGGGTTCGAGACAAGAGACCCAGTACTTC

V gene: TRBV11-2
clone size: .
D gene: .
J gene: TRBJ2-5
CDR3 protein: CASSLYREETQYF
CDR3 DNA: TGTGCCAGCAGCTTATACAGGGAAGAGACCCAGTACTTC

V gene: TRBV5-1
clone size: .
D gene: TRBD1
J gene: TRBJ1-2
CDR3 protein: CASSFRQIKDRGLWDYGYTF
CDR3 DNA: TGCGCCAGCAGCTTTCGCCAAATCAAGGACAGGGGGCTGTGGGACTATGGCTACACCTTC

V gene: TRBV30
clone size: .
D gene: TRBD1
J gene: TRBJ1-2
CDR3 protein: CAWSADRDYGYTF
CDR3 DNA: TGTGCCTGGAGTGCTGACAGGGACTATGGCTACACCTTC

V gene: TRBV6-6
clone size: .
D gene: TRBD1
J gene: TRBJ2-7
CDR3 protein: CASSYTDRDPYEQYF
CDR3 DNA: TGTGCCAGCAGTTACACGGACAGGGACCCCTACGAGCAGTACTTC

V gene: TRBV11-2
clone size: .
D gene: .
J gene: TRBJ1-1
CDR3 protein: CASSLQGGAEAFF
CDR3 DNA: TGTGCCAGCAGCTTACAGGGAGGAGCTGAAGCTTTCTTT

V gene: TRBV27
clone size: .
D gene: TRBD2
J gene: TRBJ2-5
CDR3 protein: CASSLTWLAGIETQYF
CDR3 DNA: TGTGCCAGCAGCTTGACTTGGTTAGCGGGAATCGAGACCCAGTACTTC

V gene: TRBV28
clone size: .
D gene: .
J gene: TRBJ1-2
CDR3 protein: CASVPIRSGPNYGYTF
CDR3 DNA: TGTGCCAGCGTCCCCATTAGGAGCGGACCTAACTATGGCTACACCTTC

V gene: TRBV6-4
clone size: .
D gene: TRBD1
J gene: TRBJ1-1
CDR3 protein: CASSQRQGEGTEAFF
CDR3 DNA: TGTGCCAGCAGTCAGAGACAGGGCGAGGGGACTGAAGCTTTCTTT

V gene: TRBV7-8
clone size: .
D gene: TRBD1
J gene: TRBJ1-1
CDR3 protein: CASSLLGTGHEAFF
CDR3 DNA: TGTGCCAGCAGCCTCCTTGGGACAGGTCATGAAGCTTTCTTT

V gene: TRBV7-3
clone size: .
D gene: .
J gene: TRBJ1-2
CDR3 protein: CASSPSYEAGVYGYTF
CDR3 DNA: TGTGCCAGCAGCCCGAGTTACGAGGCGGGGGTCTATGGCTACACCTTC